These 27 T cell receptor beta chains came from one sample sequenced in a study of beta chain features in type 1 diabetes. Since all of the isolated RNA was reverse transcribed, expressed TCRB transcripts were what got sequenced. The table came from immunoSEQ multiplex PCR; TCRdb's copy has only in-frame clones and leaves some out. The data contain roughly 230,000 clones, 9.6% of them singletons. The sample consisted of naive CD4+ T cells from blood. These receptors were taken from a woman aged 18-29 years in good health.

This clone was seen a few times. The gene calls are TRBV7-8 and TRBJ2-5; 13 bases match TRBD2. Germline assignment: CDR1 SGHVS and CDR2 FQNEAQ. Germline trimming cut 5 bases from V and 5 bases from J; bases unmatched to any gene: 5. This CDR3 spans 15 amino acids. The CDR3 sequence: CASSLLAGGPETQYF. The CDR3 region has the DNA TGTGCCAGCAGCCTACTAGCGGGAGGGCCGGAGACCCAGTACTTC. Full variable domain (rest looked up from reference TRBV7-8 and TRBJ2-5): GAGVSQSPRYKVAKRGQDVALRCDPISGHVSLFWYQQALGQGPEFLTYFQNEAQLDKSGLPSDRFFAERPEGSVSTLKIQRTQQEDSAVYLCASSLLAGGPETQYFGPGTRLLVL.

The chain is built from TRBV6-1 and TRBJ2-1, with 8 bases identical to TRBD2. V dropped 2 bases and J dropped 5; count of bases not matched to a gene: 5. Germline CDR1 reads MNHNS; CDR2 reads SASEGT. The CDR3 extends over 15 amino acids. CDR3 bases: TGTGCCAGCAGTGAAACTGGTAGCGGGAACAATGAGCAGTTCTTC. This gives the protein CASSETGSGNNEQFF.

The chain is built from TRBV19 and TRBJ1-5; 8 bases match TRBD1. V gave up 5 bases and J gave up 0 bases; unmatched junction bases: 6. There are 16 residues in the CDR3. Germline CDR1 LNHDA, CDR2 SQIVND (reference sequence). The CDR3 region is CASSRTGPYSNQPQHF. In nucleotides, the CDR3 is TGTGCCAGTAGTCGGACAGGGCCCTATAGCAATCAGCCCCAGCATTTT.

The CDR3 reads CASKTSGDSYNEQFF. The CDR3, as DNA: TGTGCCAGCAAAACTAGCGGGGACTCCTACAATGAGCAGTTCTTC. The chain joins TRBV6-1 to TRBJ2-1; 10 nucleotides match TRBD2. Germline trimming cut 7 bases from V and 0 bases from J; bases unmatched to any gene: 3. CDR1 and CDR2 (germline): MNHNS, SASEGT. CDR3 size: 15 residues.

The chain links TRBV30 to TRBJ2-1, with no clear D. The CDR3 is made up of 14 amino acids. Germline V gene data show CDR1 as GTSNPN and CDR2 as SVGIG (reference sequence). V lost 2 bases, J lost 3 bases, and 11 bases lay in between. CDR3 loop: CAWSWRSSYNEQFF. In nucleotides, the CDR3 is TGTGCCTGGAGTTGGCGGAGCAGCTACAATGAGCAGTTCTTC.

This clone was recorded a few times. The rearrangement links TRBV6-1 to TRBJ1-1; D gene unclear. The length of the CDR3 is 12 residues. The germline gives CDR1 MNHNS, CDR2 SASEGT. V was cut by 8 bases and J by 1 base, with 8 bases left in between. CDR3: CASGGENTEAFF. The CDR3 DNA reads TGTGCCAGCGGAGGTGAGAACACTGAAGCTTTCTTT.

In its sample, this clone was seen a few times. The chain carries TRBV7-9 and TRBJ1-4; D is uncertain. CDR1 and CDR2 (germline): SEHNR, FQNEAQ (reference sequence). The CDR3 runs to 13 residues. The germline V and J ends were trimmed by 5 bases and 6 bases, with 10 bases remaining between them. The CDR3 DNA sequence: TGTGCCAGCAGCAAGTTTCGGGATGAAAAACTGTTTTTT. This translates into CASSKFRDEKLFF.

Many counts were recorded for this clone. V gene TRBV7-9 combines with J gene TRBJ2-7; tentatively, D is TRBD2 (5 bases). CDR3 size: 13 residues. Trimming removed 1 base at V and 6 bases at J, with 10 bases between. CDR1 and CDR2 from the germline V gene are SEHNR and FQNEAQ (reference sequence). For the CDR3, the DNA is TGTGCCAGCAGCTTAGTGCCTAGCCTCGAGCAGTACTTC. This encodes CASSLVPSLEQYF. The full variable domain, completed using reference TRBV7-9 and TRBJ2-7, is DTGVSQNPRHKITKRGQNVTFRCDPISEHNRLYWYRQTLGQGPEFLTYFQNEAQLEKSRLLSDRFSAERPKGSFSTLEIQRTEQGDSAMYLCASSLVPSLEQYFGPGTRLTVT.

This clone has only a few counts. The chain uses TRBV30 and TRBJ1-4; D remains unclear. Looked up from germline, CDR1 is GTSNPN and CDR2 is SVGIG (reference sequence). Trimming pared 2 bases from V and 6 bases from J, leaving 19 bases between. This CDR3 spans 16 amino acids. CDR3 bases: TGTGCCTGGAGTCCCCGGCCGGGGATAATGGATGAAAAACTGTTTTTT. Encoded protein: CAWSPRPGIMDEKLFF. The full variable domain, its missing parts supplied by reference TRBV30 and TRBJ1-4, is SQTIHQWPATLVQPVGSPLSLECTVEGTSNPNLYWYRQAAGRGLQLLFYSVGIGQISSEVPQNLSASRPQDRQFILSSKKLLLSDSGFYLCAWSPRPGIMDEKLFFGSGTQLSVL.

V usage is TRBV2 and J usage is TRBJ1-1; D is perhaps TRBD1 (5 bases). Trimming left V 5 bases short and J 1 base short, with 17 bases between. This CDR3 spans 16 amino acids. Per germline, CDR1 SNHLY and CDR2 FYNNEI. CDR3 amino acids: CASSPSGPYQNTEAFF. CDR3 coding DNA: TGTGCCAGCAGTCCGTCAGGGCCTTATCAGAACACTGAAGCTTTCTTT.

The rearrangement joins TRBV9 to TRBJ2-2; 8 positions match TRBD1. Germline CDR1 SGDLS, CDR2 YYNGEE. This CDR3 has 15 amino acids. Losses at the gene ends were 4 bases for V and 5 bases for J; bases not matched to a gene: 7. The CDR3 DNA follows: TGTGCCAGCAGCCTTGGACAGGGTCGAACCGGGGAGCTGTTTTTT. It translates to CASSLGQGRTGELFF.

This clone was seen only once. The CDR3 DNA follows: TGTGCCAGCAGCCGGGAGTACGAGCAGTACTTC. Translating it yields CASSREYEQYF. This chain connects TRBV6-6 to TRBJ2-7, with D possibly TRBD2 on 6 matching bases. This CDR3 has 11 amino acids. CDR1 and CDR2 from the germline V gene are MNHNY and SVGAGI (reference sequence). V lost 6 bases and J 4 bases, leaving 7 bases between the germline ends.

The J gene is TRBJ1-1, the V gene TRBV19; 8 bases agree with TRBD1. The V segment lost 6 bases and the J segment 0 bases; nucleotides outside the gene matches: 15. The CDR3 contains 18 residues. CDR1 LNHDA and CDR2 SQIVND come from the germline V gene (reference sequence). DNA of the CDR3: TGTGCCAGTAGCAATGGGCCTGGGCAGGGGGCCTTGAACACTGAAGCTTTCTTT. Amino acid sequence: CASSNGPGQGALNTEAFF.

Turning to this clone: Other DNA sequences in this sample translate to the same CDR3. The chain carries TRBV30 and TRBJ1-3, with D possibly matching TRBD1 (5 bases). The length of the CDR3 is 14 residues. Germline CDR1 is GTSNPN and CDR2 is SVGIG (reference sequence). V lost 3 bases and J 4 bases, leaving 13 bases between the germline ends. CDR3 coding DNA: TGTGCCTGGAGCGGGACGGGAGGAGGAAACACCATATATTTT. Amino acid sequence: CAWSGTGGGNTIYF. The whole variable domain, filled in from reference TRBV30 and TRBJ1-3, reads SQTIHQWPATLVQPVGSPLSLECTVEGTSNPNLYWYRQAAGRGLQLLFYSVGIGQISSEVPQNLSASRPQDRQFILSSKKLLLSDSGFYLCAWSGTGGGNTIYFGEGSWLTVV.

The chain has TRBV7-2 and TRBJ1-5, with 7 nucleotides matching TRBD1. The V segment lost 3 bases and the J segment 2 bases; nucleotides outside the gene matches: 1. The length of the CDR3 is 14 residues. Germline loops: CDR1 SGHTA, CDR2 FQGNSA. The CDR3 DNA reads as TGTGCCAGCAGCTTCGACAGGGGCAATCAGCCCCAGCATTTT. Protein product: CASSFDRGNQPQHF.

CDR3 region: CASSGQGAPYGYTF. The CDR3 DNA reads as TGTGCCAGCAGCGGGCAGGGGGCTCCCTATGGCTACACCTTC. V gene TRBV7-2 combines with J gene TRBJ1-2, with 8 positions matching TRBD1. The CDR3 has 14 amino acids. Germline CDR1 SGHTA, CDR2 FQGNSA. The V segment lost 5 bases and the J segment 4 bases; nucleotides outside the gene matches: 6.

A word on this clone: Other DNA sequences in this specimen translate into the identical CDR3. The chain has TRBV5-4 and TRBJ1-1; D not certain. Germline V CDR1 and CDR2: SGHNT, YYREEE (reference sequence). V gave up 2 bases and J gave up 2 bases, with 7 bases separating them. This CDR3 has 13 amino acids. The chain's CDR3 is CASSLGSNTEAFF. The CDR3 nucleotides read TGTGCCAGCAGCTTAGGTAGCAACACTGAAGCTTTCTTT.

This clone was counted a few times. J is TRBJ2-7 and V is TRBV30, with 14 bases that match TRBD2. CDR3 length: 17 amino acids. The germline CDR1 and CDR2 sequences are GTSNPN and SVGIG (reference sequence). The V segment lost 0 bases and the J segment 0 bases; nucleotides outside the gene matches: 4. The CDR3 loop reads CAWSVPGTSGGSYEQYF. The CDR3 DNA follows: TGTGCCTGGAGTGTACCCGGGACTAGCGGGGGCTCCTACGAGCAGTACTTC.

The rearrangement links TRBV15 to TRBJ2-5; D is possibly TRBD2 (6 bases). The length of the CDR3 is 14 residues. CDR1 LNHNV and CDR2 YYDKDF come from the germline V gene (reference sequence). The V end was cut by 0 bases, the J end by 4 bases, with 9 bases between. CDR3 in amino acids: CATSREGGLETQYF. CDR3 sequence (DNA): TGTGCCACCAGCAGAGAGGGGGGTTTAGAGACCCAGTACTTC.

About this clone itself: The same CDR3 is also encoded by other DNA sequences in this sample. This sequence joins TRBV5-1 and TRBJ1-4; D not certain. The germline gives CDR1 SGHRS, CDR2 YFSETQ. V shed 0 bases and J shed 0 bases, with 3 bases lying between them. The CDR3 consists of 14 residues. CDR3 sequence: CASSLAATNEKLFF. CDR3 sequence (DNA): TGCGCCAGCAGCTTGGCAGCAACTAATGAAAAACTGTTTTTT.

This clone has just a few counts. V gene TRBV28 combines with J gene TRBJ2-5, with D perhaps TRBD1 (7 bases). CDR1 is MDHEN, CDR2 SYDVKM, per germline. The V gene lost 5 bases and the J gene lost 5 bases, with 18 bases spanning the gap. The CDR3 is 15 amino acids. CDR3 DNA sequence: TGTGCCAGCAGTCCAGACAGGGCGGGACGGGAGACCCAGTACTTC. Its translation is CASSPDRAGRETQYF.

This clone has more than one count but fewer than ten. The J gene is TRBJ2-2, the V gene TRBV15, with D possibly being TRBD2 (5 bases). Germline V gives CDR1 LNHNV, CDR2 YYDKDF (reference sequence). The CDR3 runs 15 residues. Trimming left V 3 bases short and J 3 bases short, with 11 bases between. The CDR3 loop reads CATSRALEDTGELFF. CDR3 DNA sequence: TGTGCCACCAGCAGGGCCCTGGAGGACACCGGGGAGCTGTTTTTT.

This clone showed up just a few times. The V gene is TRBV15, the J gene TRBJ1-2; D may be TRBD1 (6 bases). V was clipped by 3 bases and J by 4 bases, with 15 bases between them. Germline lookup yields CDR1 LNHNV and CDR2 YYDKDF (reference sequence). This CDR3 comprises 15 residues. The CDR3: CATSRGRDTGYGYTF. The CDR3 nucleotides are TGTGCCACCAGCAGGGGAAGGGACACCGGCTATGGCTACACCTTC.

This chain links TRBV19 with TRBJ2-1, with a possible D match to TRBD1 (7 bases). Trimming took 5 bases from V and 4 from J, leaving 18 bases between them. CDR3 length equals 16 residues. Germline V gene data show CDR1 as LNHDA and CDR2 as SQIVND (reference sequence). The CDR3 coding sequence is TGTGCCAGTAGTGGACTAAGGGGGCAGAGGTACAATGAGCAGTTCTTC. Protein sequence: CASSGLRGQRYNEQFF.

This clone was observed a handful of times. V and J are TRBV25-1 and TRBJ2-1, with TRBD2 as a possible D gene (6 bases). The CDR3 is 15 residues long. CDR1 and CDR2 (germline): MGHDK, SYGVNS. Trimming removed 2 bases at V and 5 bases at J, with 13 bases between. CDR3 sequence: CASSEGGTANNEQFF. The CDR3 region has the DNA TGTGCCAGCAGTGAAGGAGGGACGGCCAACAATGAGCAGTTCTTC. Drawing the rest from reference TRBV25-1 and TRBJ2-1, the complete variable domain is EADIYQTPRYLVIGTGKKITLECSQTMGHDKMYWYQQDPGMELHLIHYSYGVNSTEKGDLSSESTVSRIRTEHFPLTLESARPSHTSQYLCASSEGGTANNEQFFGPGTRLTVL.

In its sample, this clone was seen a few times. V usage is TRBV30 and J usage is TRBJ1-1, with D tentatively TRBD1 (5 bases). Deletions cut 3 bases from V and 10 bases from J, with 21 bases between. The CDR3 is made up of 14 amino acids. CDR1 GTSNPN and CDR2 SVGIG come from the germline V gene (reference sequence). CDR3 sequence reads: CAWRDRDPWGGAFF. The CDR3 DNA follows: TGTGCCTGGAGGGACCGGGACCCTTGGGGGGGAGCTTTCTTT. Full variable domain (missing parts from reference TRBV30 and TRBJ1-1): SQTIHQWPATLVQPVGSPLSLECTVEGTSNPNLYWYRQAAGRGLQLLFYSVGIGQISSEVPQNLSASRPQDRQFILSSKKLLLSDSGFYLCAWRDRDPWGGAFFGQGTRLTVV.

This clone appeared many times. Here the CDR3 reads CASSLVWTEAFF. The CDR3 bases are TGTGCCAGCAGCTTAGTTTGGACAGAAGCTTTCTTT. The gene calls are TRBV7-9 and TRBJ1-1; possible D gene TRBD1, 5 bases. The CDR3 runs 12 residues. Trimming removed 1 base from V and 8 bases from J, with 8 bases in between. CDR1 and CDR2 from the germline V gene are SEHNR and FQNEAQ (reference sequence).